This entry lists 14 T cell receptor beta chains sequenced from one sample in a study of shared clonotypes between healthy human individuals. The repertoire was sequenced with immunoSEQ multiplex PCR; TCRdb's copy has only in-frame clones and lacks some. The data hold more than 550,000 clones, with approximately 72% observed a single time. Sequencing input: memory CD4+ T cells sorted from blood. Subset denoted: CD45RA-negative fraction. Every receptor here comes from a woman younger than 45 in good health.

The rearrangement uses TRBV27 and TRBJ2-3; 11 bases map to TRBD2. The CDR3 is made up of 17 amino acids. Germline CDR1 MNHEY, CDR2 SMNVEV (reference sequence). The ends lost 5 bases at V and 3 bases at J; junction bases unmatched: 10. CDR3 coding DNA: TGTGCCAGCAGTCCCCGACTAGCGGGAATGAGGACAGATACGCAGTATTTT. This translates into CASSPRLAGMRTDTQYF.

This chain uses TRBV19 with TRBJ2-7; 12 nucleotides align to TRBD2. V lost 5 bases to trimming and J lost 3 bases; unmatched junction nucleotides: 5. The CDR3 contains 15 residues. CDR1 and CDR2 from the germline V gene are LNHDA and SQIVND (reference sequence). CDR3 DNA: TGTGCCAGTAGTGTGGGACTAGCGGGCTACTACGAGCAGTACTTC. Its translation: CASSVGLAGYYEQYF.

The chain has TRBV10-3 and TRBJ2-7, with D perhaps TRBD2 (6 bases). The V gene lost 0 bases and the J gene lost 3 bases, with 18 bases spanning the gap. Germline CDR1 is ENHRY and CDR2 is SYGVKD. There are 17 residues in the CDR3. Written as DNA, the CDR3 is TGTGCCATCAGTGAGTCACGCAATCGGGACTTGCACTACGAGCAGTACTTC. Translating gives CAISESRNRDLHYEQYF.

This chain links TRBV7-8 with TRBJ2-7; D is perhaps TRBD1 or TRBD2 (7 bases each). Germline V gene data show CDR1 as SGHVS and CDR2 as FQNEAQ. V lost 4 bases and J 7 bases, leaving 26 bases between the germline ends. This CDR3 region has 17 residues. CDR3 in DNA: TGTGCCAGCAGCTCAACCAACAGGGGACTAACATTAGGGGAGCAGTACTTC. This sequence encodes CASSSTNRGLTLGEQYF.

This chain joins TRBV6-1 and TRBJ1-5, with D unclear. V lost 11 bases, J lost 5 bases, and 16 bases lay in between. The CDR3 spans 13 residues. The germline CDR1 and CDR2 sequences are MNHNS and SASEGT. The CDR3 DNA is TGTGCCGGCGGGCCCAGGTTGGATCAGCCCCAGCATTTT. The encoded protein is CAGGPRLDQPQHF.

This clone was observed a single time. The gene calls are TRBV5-4 and TRBJ2-5, with D possibly TRBD2 on 6 matching bases. Trimming removed 0 bases from V and 2 bases from J, with 11 bases in between. Germline lookup yields CDR1 SGHNT and CDR2 YYREEE (reference sequence). This CDR3 comprises 15 residues. The CDR3 DNA sequence: TGTGCCAGCAGCTTGGCGGGAGACTATCAAGAGACCCAGTACTTC. The encoded protein is CASSLAGDYQETQYF.

The rearrangement links TRBV10-2 to TRBJ1-5, with unresolved D. V gave up 6 bases and J gave up 2 bases, with 11 bases separating them. Germline V gene lookup returns CDR1 WSHSY and CDR2 SAAADI. The CDR3 is made up of 14 amino acids. CDR3 residues: CASSGNIGNQPQHF. The CDR3 nucleotides are TGCGCCAGCAGCGGGAACATTGGCAATCAGCCCCAGCATTTT.

J is TRBJ2-3 and V is TRBV10-2, with D perhaps TRBD2 (6 bases). The V end was cut by 2 bases, the J end by 3 bases, with 12 bases between. Looked up from germline, CDR1 is WSHSY and CDR2 is SAAADI. This CDR3 is 15 amino acids long. The CDR3 DNA reads as TGCGCCAGCAGTGAGCCGCGGGGTGGGACAGATACGCAGTATTTT. Translated: CASSEPRGGTDTQYF.

This clone appeared once. The J gene is TRBJ2-1, the V gene TRBV7-2; TRBD2 matches 8 bases. Germline V CDR1 and CDR2: SGHTA, FQGNSA. CDR3 length: 14 amino acids. J was trimmed by 7 bases and V by 2 bases; bases with no gene match: 4. The CDR3 reads CASSLQTSVNEQFF. The CDR3 coding sequence is TGTGCCAGCAGCTTACAGACTAGCGTTAATGAGCAGTTCTTC.

The chain employs TRBV2 and TRBJ2-5; 8 bases line up with TRBD2. This CDR3 spans 14 amino acids. With 0 bases clipped from V and 4 bases from J, the junction kept 1 base outside the gene matches. Germline V gene sequence: CDR1 SNHLY, CDR2 FYNNEI. The CDR3 coding sequence is TGTGCCAGCAGTGAAGCGCTAGCGGGAGAGACCCAGTACTTC. Protein product: CASSEALAGETQYF.

The chain recombines TRBV6-6 with TRBJ1-2; 7 nucleotides align to TRBD1. Losses at the gene ends were 9 bases for V and 5 bases for J; bases not matched to a gene: 6. This CDR3 is 12 amino acids long. Germline CDR1 reads MNHNY; CDR2 reads SVGAGI (reference sequence). CDR3 amino acids: CASSGTAYGYTF. For the CDR3, the DNA is TGTGCCAGTTCCGGGACAGCTTATGGCTACACCTTC.

This chain connects TRBV7-3 to TRBJ1-3; the match to TRBD1 covers 8 bases. The CDR3 length is 16 residues. V dropped 4 bases and J dropped 2; count of bases not matched to a gene: 7. Germline V lookup: CDR1 SGHTA, CDR2 FQGTGA. CDR3 DNA sequence: TGTGCCAGCAGCTCCCGAGGACAGGGAACTGGAAACACCATATATTTT. Translating it yields CASSSRGQGTGNTIYF. The full variable domain, completed using reference TRBV7-3 and TRBJ1-3, is GAGVSQTPSNKVTEKGKYVELRCDPISGHTALYWYRQSLGQGPEFLIYFQGTGAADDSGLPNDRFFAVRPEGSVSTLKIQRTERGDSAVYLCASSSRGQGTGNTIYFGEGSWLTVV.

V is TRBV7-3 and J is TRBJ2-7; TRBD2 might be the D (6 bases). The CDR3 extends over 18 amino acids. Germline V gene sequence: CDR1 SGHTA, CDR2 FQGTGA. Trimming pared 1 base from V and 4 bases from J, leaving 23 bases between. CDR3 nucleotides: TGTGCCAGCAGCTTAAAGGGCCCAGGTGGTAGCGGAATATACGAGCAGTACTTC. Translating it yields CASSLKGPGGSGIYEQYF.

This clone was counted a few times. This chain uses TRBV28 with TRBJ1-2; maybe TRBD1 (6 bases). Trimming left V 5 bases short and J 1 base short, with 11 bases between. This CDR3 spans 14 amino acids. The V gene's germline CDR1 is MDHEN and CDR2 SYDVKM. The DNA of the CDR3 is TGTGCCAGCAGTCCGGGGGCGGGTAACTATGGCTACACCTTC. This gives the protein CASSPGAGNYGYTF.